The rows below give T cell receptor beta chains drawn from one sample of a study of T cells in Graves' hyperthyroidism and ophthalmopathy. TCRdb reprocessed the multiplex PCR reads with MiXCR, giving one entry per CDR3 protein. The sample gives 300,000 or so distinct CDR3 sequences, approximately 15% of which show up once; about 50% is in the top ten. The sample taken for sequencing was blood. The receptor source for this set is a woman aged 60-75 years with Graves' ophthalmopathy. The CDR3 runs from the conserved cysteine through the conserved F or W.

V	J	CDR3
TRBV7-9	TRBJ2-7	CASSLARSSDTYEQYF
TRBV28	TRBJ1-4	CASSSPAPPNEKLFF
TRBV2	TRBJ2-1	CASSHSGGNYNEQFF
TRBV2	TRBJ1-6	CASRNKDREFFGSPLHF
TRBV2	TRBJ1-2	CASSEDGPYGYTF
TRBV3-1	TRBJ1-6	CASRPYGTDNSPLHF
TRBV5-1	TRBJ2-7	CASSLGKWGGGYEQYF
TRBV4-2	TRBJ1-3	CASSQDPPGTSVGNTIYF
TRBV11-2	TRBJ2-3	CASTGGDTHYF
TRBV18	TRBJ2-1	CASSPQGGGYNEQFF
TRBV5-1	TRBJ1-1	CASSLVGGVANTEAFF